The 25 T cell receptor beta chains reported below all come from one sample, sequenced in a study of vaccination and CD4 T cells after COVID-19. Treatment of the sample: roughly 11-day PBMC culture with coronavirus spike peptide pools or control peptides (ViraFEST assay). Which antigens these TCRs recognize remains unknown. Once obtained from cultured CD4+ T cells, the DNA was sequenced using the Oncomine TCR Beta short-read assay. One entry per CDR3 protein, called by TCRdb with MiXCR from the PCR reads. Of about 18,000 distinct CDR3 sequences detected, around 45% appear once; the ten largest clones hold roughly 6.7%. The sequenced sample was CD4+ T cells from blood, cultured in vitro, obtained after SARS-CoV-2 vaccination. Every receptor here comes from a human donor who had recovered from COVID-19.

DNA for the CDR3: TGTGCCACCAGCAAAGGGACACTGAATTCTGGAAACACCATATATTTT. Encoded protein: CATSKGTLNSGNTIYF. The V and J genes are TRBV15 and TRBJ1-3; TRBD1 might be the D (6 bases). The CDR3 is 16 residues long. Germline-derived CDR1 and CDR2 are LNHNV and YYDKDF (reference sequence). The V end lost 4 bases, the J end lost 1 base, and 14 bases lay between the germline ends.

This clonotype was seen only once. CDR3 protein: CASSLIHEQYF. In DNA, the CDR3 is TGTGCCAGCAGTTTAATCCACGAGCAGTACTTC. This chain connects TRBV12-3 or TRBV12-4 to TRBJ2-7; D ambiguous. CDR3 length: 11 residues. Trimming shortened V by 2 bases and J by 5 bases, and 4 bases separated the two germline ends.

This clonotype showed up just once. In DNA form, the CDR3 reads TGTGCCAGCAGGCCAGGGACAAGGGATCAGCCCCAGCATTTT. This encodes CASRPGTRDQPQHF. V is TRBV6-2 or TRBV6-3 and J is TRBJ1-5; the D gene is possibly TRBD1 (6 bases). The CDR3 covers 14 residues. The V gene lost 6 bases and the J gene lost 5 bases, with 14 bases spanning the gap. Looked up from germline, CDR1 is MNHEY and CDR2 is SVGEGT.

The gene calls are TRBV1 and TRBJ2-7; TRBD2 is the table's D call, not checked against the DNA. TRBV1 is described as a pseudogene. The CDR3 has 14 amino acids. CDR3 sequence reads: CTLVWTSGSGEQYF. The CDR3 coding sequence is TGCACCCTTGTCTGGACTAGCGGGAGTGGGGAGCAGTACTTC.

By share, this clonotype ranks as medium-sized. The chain joins TRBV6-1 to TRBJ1-2, with D perhaps matching TRBD1 (6 bases). CDR3 size: 14 residues. The V end lost 4 bases, the J end lost 6 bases, and 15 bases lay between the germline ends. Per germline, CDR1 MNHNS and CDR2 SASEGT. The CDR3 DNA follows: TGTGCCAGCAGTGCTTCCGGGACATCGAATGGCTACACCTTC. The encoded protein is CASSASGTSNGYTF.

This clonotype turned up a few times. The rearrangement uses TRBV5-5 and TRBJ1-5; D is ambiguous. Per the germline V gene, CDR1 is SGHKS and CDR2 is YYEKEE (reference sequence). Trimming cost V 0 bases and J 4 bases, with 11 bases left between them. This CDR3 contains 15 residues. The chain's CDR3 is CASSLESQPNQPQHF. The CDR3 nucleotides read TGTGCCAGCAGCTTGGAAAGTCAGCCAAATCAGCCCCAGCATTTT.

CDR3 sequence: CASSLPGVVGYTF. DNA for the CDR3: TGTGCCAGCAGTTTACCTGGGGTGGTTGGCTACACCTTC. The chain carries TRBV28 and TRBJ1-2; D unresolved. The CDR3 spans 13 residues. Between the trimmed V and J ends, which lost 2 bases and 7 bases, there was a span of 11 bases. CDR1 MDHEN and CDR2 SYDVKM come from the germline V gene.

V and J are TRBV2 and TRBJ1-5; 9 nucleotides match TRBD1. The CDR3 has 15 residues. Germline CDR1 is SNHLY and CDR2 is FYNNEI. Losses at the gene ends were 6 bases for V and 4 bases for J; bases not matched to a gene: 7. The CDR3 reads CASRRGQGTNQPQHF. DNA for the CDR3: TGTGCCAGCAGGAGGGGACAGGGAACAAATCAGCCCCAGCATTTT. Based on the CDR3 plus reference TRBV2 and TRBJ1-5, the full variable domain is EPEVTQTPSHQVTQMGQEVILRCVPISNHLYFYWYRQILGQKVEFLVSFYNNEISEKSEIFDDQFSVERPDGSNFTLKIRSTKLEDSAMYFCASRRGQGTNQPQHFGDGTRLSIL.

J is TRBJ2-7 and V is TRBV7-2; no firm D call. The CDR3 spans 15 residues. V was trimmed by 1 base and J by 4 bases, leaving 14 bases between them. Germline CDR1 reads SGHTA; CDR2 reads FQGNSA. CDR3 sequence reads: CASSLGSAIGYEQYF. CDR3 coding DNA: TGTGCCAGCAGCTTAGGATCGGCCATCGGGTACGAGCAGTACTTC. Based on the CDR3 plus reference TRBV7-2 and TRBJ2-7, the full variable domain is GAGVSQSPSNKVTEKGKDVELRCDPISGHTALYWYRQSLGQGLEFLIYFQGNSAPDKSGLPSDRFSAERTGGSVSTLTIQRTQQEDSAVYLCASSLGSAIGYEQYFGPGTRLTVT.

This chain uses TRBV7-3 with TRBJ1-1, with D unclear. CDR1 and CDR2 (germline): SGHTA, FQGTGA. This CDR3 has 13 amino acids. Trimming removed 8 bases at V and 4 bases at J, with 14 bases between. The CDR3 region is CASAVEGFTEAFF. The CDR3 nucleotides read TGTGCCAGCGCGGTGGAAGGGTTCACTGAAGCTTTCTTT.

This clonotype was counted only a few times. The chain employs TRBV15 and TRBJ1-5, with D unclear. Germline-derived CDR1 and CDR2 are LNHNV and YYDKDF (reference sequence). The germline V and J ends were trimmed by 3 bases and 5 bases, with 5 bases remaining between them. The CDR3 length is 12 residues. The CDR3 is CATSRIDQPQHF. CDR3 sequence (DNA): TGTGCCACCAGCAGGATTGATCAGCCCCAGCATTTT.

The chain joins TRBV5-4 to TRBJ1-6, with D unresolved. This CDR3 spans 16 amino acids. CDR1 and CDR2 from the germline V gene are SGHNT and YYREEE (reference sequence). V shed 0 bases and J shed 6 bases, with 13 bases lying between them. The CDR3, as DNA: TGTGCCAGCAGCTTGGAGCTCGGCAGCCGTAATTCACCCCTCCACTTT. Its translation: CASSLELGSRNSPLHF.

This clonotype has just a few counts. V is TRBV19 and J is TRBJ2-7, with 7 positions matching TRBD2. Germline loops: CDR1 LNHDA, CDR2 SQIVND (reference sequence). CDR3 length: 15 amino acids. J gave up 1 base and V 11 bases, and 14 bases lay outside the gene matches. CDR3 bases: TGTGCCTCCTACTCTCGACTAGCCGATTCCTACGAGCAGTACTTC. Encoded protein: CASYSRLADSYEQYF.

This clonotype showed up just a few times. The chain joins TRBV20-1 to TRBJ2-7; no reliable D call. The V and J ends lost 1 base and 3 bases respectively, with 7 bases between them. Germline loops: CDR1 DFQATT, CDR2 SNEGSKA (reference sequence). This CDR3 has 12 amino acids. In DNA form, the CDR3 reads TGCAGTGCTAGAGTGGGGTACTACGAGCAGTACTTC. This gives the protein CSARVGYYEQYF.

The rearrangement uses TRBV2 and TRBJ1-5; TRBD1 aligns across 8 bases. Germline V gives CDR1 SNHLY, CDR2 FYNNEI. V lost 6 bases and J lost 0; bases outside the gene matches: 4. This CDR3 has 15 amino acids. CDR3 DNA: TGTGCCAGCAGCGGACAGGGCACTAGCAATCAGCCCCAGCATTTT. Protein: CASSGQGTSNQPQHF.

This chain uses TRBV6-5 with TRBJ2-4; D gene unclear. The ends were cut back, 0 bases at V and 9 bases at J, with 12 bases in the middle. The CDR3 sequence is 14 residues long. Germline V lookup: CDR1 MNHEY, CDR2 SVGAGI. CDR3 protein: CASSYSRDSGIQYF. The CDR3 DNA reads TGTGCCAGCAGTTACTCGAGAGATTCGGGCATTCAGTACTTC.

The gene calls are TRBV7-6 and TRBJ2-3; 7 nucleotides agree with TRBD2. Germline V lookup: CDR1 SGHVS, CDR2 FNYEAQ. V shed 3 bases and J 2 bases; nucleotides not matched to a gene: 5. The CDR3 spans 15 residues. DNA of the CDR3: TGTGCCAGCAGCTTGTCCGGGACTACCACAGATACGCAGTATTTT. Its protein product is CASSLSGTTTDTQYF. The whole variable domain, remainder taken from reference TRBV7-6 and TRBJ2-3, is GAGVSQSPRYKVTKRGQDVALRCDPISGHVSLYWYRQALGQGPEFLTYFNYEAQQDKSGLPNDRFSAERPEGSISTLTIQRTEQRDSAMYRCASSLSGTTTDTQYFGPGTRLTVL.

This clonotype was picked up one time. The chain employs TRBV19 and TRBJ2-5; a weak D match, TRBD1 (5 bases). Trimming cost V 5 bases and J 1 base, with 11 bases left between them. Germline values: CDR1 LNHDA, CDR2 SQIVND (reference sequence). The CDR3 covers 14 residues. CDR3 coding DNA: TGTGCCAGTAGTCCGACAGTTAGCCAAGAGACCCAGTACTTC. Its protein product is CASSPTVSQETQYF.

This clonotype was seen a handful of times. The V and J genes are TRBV15 and TRBJ1-6; D call uncertain. Trimming removed 0 bases from V and 0 bases from J, with 9 bases in between. CDR1 is LNHNV, CDR2 YYDKDF, per germline (reference sequence). The length of the CDR3 is 17 residues. In DNA form, the CDR3 reads TGTGCCACCAGCAGAGACAAAGGAAGCTCCTATAATTCACCCCTCCACTTT. The encoded protein is CATSRDKGSSYNSPLHF.

This clonotype turned up a few times. This rearrangement joins TRBV7-3 to TRBJ2-3; D may match TRBD1 or TRBD2 (5 bases each). Trimming removed 3 bases at V and 4 bases at J, with 11 bases between. Looked up from germline, CDR1 is SGHTA and CDR2 is FQGTGA. This CDR3 spans 14 amino acids. In DNA, the CDR3 is TGTGCCAGCAGCTTGGGACCACCCCCAGATACGCAGTATTTT. Its translation is CASSLGPPPDTQYF.

The V call is TRBV19, the J call TRBJ2-2; 7 nucleotides agree with TRBD1. CDR3 size: 15 residues. With V trimmed by 7 bases and J by 0 bases, 5 bases remained unmatched. Germline CDR1 LNHDA, CDR2 SQIVND (reference sequence). The CDR3: CASTWQGANTGELFF. DNA for the CDR3: TGTGCCAGTACCTGGCAGGGGGCGAACACCGGGGAGCTGTTTTTT. The full variable domain, in which reference TRBV19 and TRBJ2-2 provide the parts outside the CDR3, is DGGITQSPKYLFRKEGQNVTLSCEQNLNHDAMYWYRQDPGQGLRLIYYSQIVNDFQKGDIAEGYSVSREKKESFPLTVTSAQKNPTAFYLCASTWQGANTGELFFGEGSRLTVL.

This clonotype was seen more than once but under ten times. The chain combines TRBV10-3 with TRBJ2-7; TRBD2 matches 8 bases. The trim removed 0 bases at V and 3 bases at J, leaving 4 bases unmatched. This CDR3 region has 15 residues. Looked up from germline, CDR1 is ENHRY and CDR2 is SYGVKD. The CDR3 sequence: CAISESSGRRYEQYF. CDR3 DNA sequence: TGTGCCATCAGTGAGTCAAGCGGGAGACGCTACGAGCAGTACTTC.

This clonotype has only a few counts. The chain recombines TRBV27 with TRBJ1-2; D unclear. Germline CDR1 reads MNHEY; CDR2 reads SMNVEV (reference sequence). The CDR3 is made up of 12 amino acids. Trimming took 10 bases from V and 4 from J, leaving 13 bases between them. CDR3 amino acids: CATKTVTYGYTF. For the CDR3, the DNA is TGTGCCACCAAAACGGTGACCTATGGCTACACCTTC.

The chain carries TRBV7-9 and TRBJ2-7; 7 bases are a match to TRBD2. V trimming: 1 base; J trimming: 1 base; junction bases outside the gene matches: 13. CDR1 and CDR2 (germline): SEHNR, FQNEAQ (reference sequence). The CDR3 loop spans 18 amino acids. This chain's CDR3 is CASSLVSGSLAASYEQYF. The CDR3 DNA reads TGTGCCAGCAGCTTAGTGAGTGGGTCCCTAGCGGCATCCTACGAGCAGTACTTC. The whole variable domain, filled in from reference TRBV7-9 and TRBJ2-7, reads DTGVSQNPRHKITKRGQNVTFRCDPISEHNRLYWYRQTLGQGPEFLTYFQNEAQLEKSRLLSDRFSAERPKGSFSTLEIQRTEQGDSAMYLCASSLVSGSLAASYEQYFGPGTRLTVT.

The chain is built from TRBV24-1 and TRBJ2-2; 9 nucleotides agree with TRBD1. This CDR3 contains 16 residues. The germline gives CDR1 KGHDR, CDR2 SFDVKD. Trimming took 4 bases from V and 8 from J; bases not matched to a gene: 10. CDR3 bases: TGTGCCACCAGTGACTATAAACAGGGGGCGCATGGGGAGCTGTTTTTT. Translating gives CATSDYKQGAHGELFF.